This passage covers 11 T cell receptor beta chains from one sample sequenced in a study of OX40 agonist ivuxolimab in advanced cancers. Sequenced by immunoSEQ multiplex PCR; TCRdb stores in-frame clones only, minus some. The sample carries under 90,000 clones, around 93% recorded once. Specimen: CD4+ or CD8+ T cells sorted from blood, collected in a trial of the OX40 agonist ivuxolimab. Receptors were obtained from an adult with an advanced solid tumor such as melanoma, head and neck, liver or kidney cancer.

The CDR3 sequence is CATASGGNQPQHF. For the CDR3, the DNA is TGTGCCACCGCTTCCGGGGGCAATCAGCCCCAGCATTTT. The chain combines TRBV19 with TRBJ1-5; D gene uncertain. Germline V gene data show CDR1 as LNHDA and CDR2 as SQIVND (reference sequence). The CDR3 totals 13 residues. Trimming removed 10 bases at V and 2 bases at J, with 12 bases between.

CDR3 region: CASRVPTNEKLFF. As DNA, the CDR3 is TGTGCCAGCAGGGTACCAACTAATGAAAAACTGTTTTTT. J is TRBJ1-4 and V is TRBV6-5; D uncertain. Germline V CDR1 and CDR2: MNHEY, SVGAGI. The CDR3 spans 13 residues. V dropped 6 bases and J dropped 0 bases, with 5 bases sitting between them.

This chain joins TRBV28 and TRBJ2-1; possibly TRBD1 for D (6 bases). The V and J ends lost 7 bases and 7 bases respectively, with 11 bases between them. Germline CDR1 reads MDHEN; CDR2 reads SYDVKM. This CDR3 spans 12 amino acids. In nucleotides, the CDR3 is TGTGCCAGCAAGTACAGGGTAAATGAGCAGTTCTTC. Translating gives CASKYRVNEQFF.

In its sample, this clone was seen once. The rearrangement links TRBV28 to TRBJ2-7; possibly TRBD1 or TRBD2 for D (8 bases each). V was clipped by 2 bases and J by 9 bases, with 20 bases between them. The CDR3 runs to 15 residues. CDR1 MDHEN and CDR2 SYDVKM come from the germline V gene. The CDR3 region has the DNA TGTGCCAGCAGTTTACGGGACAGGCCCGCGGGGGGGCAGTACTTC. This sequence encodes CASSLRDRPAGGQYF.

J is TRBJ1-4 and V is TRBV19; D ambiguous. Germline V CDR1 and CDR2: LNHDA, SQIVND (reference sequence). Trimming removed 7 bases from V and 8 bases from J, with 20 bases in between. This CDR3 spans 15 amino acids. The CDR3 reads CASKPTGSSGEKLFF. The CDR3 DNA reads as TGTGCCAGTAAACCGACCGGGTCTTCTGGGGAAAAACTGTTTTTT.

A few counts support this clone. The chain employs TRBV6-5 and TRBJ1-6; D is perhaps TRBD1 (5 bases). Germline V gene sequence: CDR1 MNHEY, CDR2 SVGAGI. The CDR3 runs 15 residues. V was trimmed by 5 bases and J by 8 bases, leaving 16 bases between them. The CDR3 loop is CASSHRGEADSPLHF. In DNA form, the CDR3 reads TGTGCCAGCAGTCACCGAGGGGAGGCGGATTCACCCCTCCACTTT.

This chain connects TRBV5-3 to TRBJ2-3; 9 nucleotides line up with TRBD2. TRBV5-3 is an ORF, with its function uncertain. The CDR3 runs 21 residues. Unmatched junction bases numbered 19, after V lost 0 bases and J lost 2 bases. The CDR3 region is CARSLAPHDCSSGNNTDTQYF. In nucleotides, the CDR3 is TGTGCCAGAAGCTTGGCCCCACATGATTGCTCTAGCGGGAATAACACAGATACGCAGTATTTT.

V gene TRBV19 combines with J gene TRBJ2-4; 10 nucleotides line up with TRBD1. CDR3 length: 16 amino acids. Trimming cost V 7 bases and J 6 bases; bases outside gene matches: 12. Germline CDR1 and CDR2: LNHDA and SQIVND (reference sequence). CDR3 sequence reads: CASTPTGTGVGNIQYF. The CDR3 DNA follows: TGTGCCAGTACCCCTACCGGGACAGGGGTGGGAAACATTCAGTACTTC. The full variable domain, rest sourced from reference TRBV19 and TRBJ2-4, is DGGITQSPKYLFRKEGQNVTLSCEQNLNHDAMYWYRQDPGQGLRLIYYSQIVNDFQKGDIAEGYSVSREKKESFPLTVTSAQKNPTAFYLCASTPTGTGVGNIQYFGAGTRLSVL.

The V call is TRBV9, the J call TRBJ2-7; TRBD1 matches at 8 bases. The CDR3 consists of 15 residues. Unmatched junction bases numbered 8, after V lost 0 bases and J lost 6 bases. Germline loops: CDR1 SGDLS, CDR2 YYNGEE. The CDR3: CASSVDHTGGGEQYF. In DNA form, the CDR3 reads TGTGCCAGCAGCGTAGACCATACAGGGGGAGGCGAGCAGTACTTC.

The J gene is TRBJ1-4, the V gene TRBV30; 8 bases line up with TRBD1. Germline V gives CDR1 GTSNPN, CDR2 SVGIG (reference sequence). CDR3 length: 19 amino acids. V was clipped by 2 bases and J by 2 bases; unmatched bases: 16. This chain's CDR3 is CAWSSPRRTGSKTNEKLFF. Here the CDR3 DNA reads TGTGCCTGGAGTTCTCCCAGGAGGACAGGGAGTAAGACTAATGAAAAACTGTTTTTT.

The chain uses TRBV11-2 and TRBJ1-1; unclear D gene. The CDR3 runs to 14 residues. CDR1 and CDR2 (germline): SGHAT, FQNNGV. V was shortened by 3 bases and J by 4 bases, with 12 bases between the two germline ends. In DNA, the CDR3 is TGTGCCAGCAGCTTGGACTCGGGCATCACTGAAGCTTTCTTT. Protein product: CASSLDSGITEAFF.